These 16 T cell receptor beta chains share one sample of origin, sequenced in a study of OX40 agonist ivuxolimab in advanced cancers. Clones were read by immunoSEQ multiplex PCR, and TCRdb kept only the in-frame ones, dropping some. This sample has 25,000 to 30,000 clones; approximately 90% occur once, and the top ten carry approximately 24%. The input for sequencing was CD4+ or CD8+ T cells sorted from blood, taken in a trial of the OX40 agonist ivuxolimab. The source of these receptors is an adult with an advanced solid tumor such as melanoma, head and neck, liver or kidney cancer.

The CDR3 DNA sequence: TGTGCCAGCAGCTTGGAAATGGGACAGCGGTATTTT. It yields the protein CASSLEMGQRYF. The V and J genes are TRBV5-4 and TRBJ2-3; 7 positions match TRBD1. The V and J ends lost 0 bases and 14 bases, in that order; junction bases with no gene match: 6. Germline loops: CDR1 SGHNT, CDR2 YYREEE (reference sequence). This CDR3 has 12 residues.

V and J are TRBV7-2 and TRBJ2-5, with 7 bases lining up with TRBD2. CDR1 and CDR2 from the germline V gene are SGHTA and FQGNSA. J gave up 6 bases and V 2 bases, and 6 bases lay outside the gene matches. The CDR3 runs to 14 residues. DNA for the CDR3: TGTGCCAGCAGCTTAAGGGAGGGCCCTAAGACCCAGTACTTC. It encodes CASSLREGPKTQYF. Variable domain in full (rest from reference TRBV7-2 and TRBJ2-5): GAGVSQSPSNKVTEKGKDVELRCDPISGHTALYWYRQSLGQGLEFLIYFQGNSAPDKSGLPSDRFSAERTGGSVSTLTIQRTQQEDSAVYLCASSLREGPKTQYFGPGTRLLVL.

The DNA for the CDR3 is TGTGCCAGCAGTGACGGATACCTGAACACTGAAGCTTTCTTT. This codes for CASSDGYLNTEAFF. The chain joins TRBV25-1 to TRBJ1-1; the D is unclear. This CDR3 has 14 residues. In germline, CDR1 is MGHDK, CDR2 SYGVNS. Trimming removed 3 bases at V and 0 bases at J, with 8 bases between.

V and J are TRBV27 and TRBJ2-3; no firm D call. CDR3 length: 13 residues. The ends were cut back, 2 bases at V and 4 bases at J, with 7 bases in the middle. The germline CDR1 and CDR2 sequences are MNHEY and SMNVEV (reference sequence). CDR3 nucleotides: TGTGCCAGCAGTTTACGGCCCGCAGATACGCAGTATTTT. As protein: CASSLRPADTQYF.

This clone appeared a single time. V gene TRBV25-1 combines with J gene TRBJ2-5; 7 nucleotides align to TRBD1. This CDR3 is built from 14 residues. Per the germline V gene, CDR1 is MGHDK and CDR2 is SYGVNS. The V and J ends lost 3 bases and 5 bases, in that order; junction bases with no gene match: 6. The CDR3 protein is CASSDIGGAETQYF. Written as DNA, the CDR3 is TGTGCCAGCAGTGACATAGGGGGCGCGGAGACCCAGTACTTC.

The chain carries TRBV5-6 and TRBJ2-1; no firm D call. The V and J ends lost 4 bases and 4 bases respectively, with 12 bases between them. Germline V CDR1 and CDR2: SGHDT, YYEEEE. This CDR3 spans 14 amino acids. CDR3 in DNA: TGTGCCAGCAGCGTTCGGGTCGAATACAATGAGCAGTTCTTC. Translated: CASSVRVEYNEQFF.

This clone was detected once. The rearrangement links TRBV11-2 to TRBJ2-7, with unresolved D. V was cut by 3 bases and J by 6 bases, with 12 bases left in between. The CDR3 runs to 13 residues. Germline CDR1 is SGHAT and CDR2 is FQNNGV. The CDR3 nucleotides are TGTGCCAGCAGCTTCGGCGGATCAGGCGAGCAGTACTTC. Translation: CASSFGGSGEQYF.

The rearrangement joins TRBV13 to TRBJ2-3, with 7 positions matching TRBD1. J lost 2 bases, V lost 5 bases, and 28 bases had no gene match. Germline values: CDR1 PRHDT, CDR2 FYEKMQ (reference sequence). CDR3 size: 22 residues. The DNA of the CDR3 is TGTGCCAGCAGCACATTAGAGATGGGGACAGACGACAATTTACTCAACACAGATACGCAGTATTTT. It yields the protein CASSTLEMGTDDNLLNTDTQYF.

The V call is TRBV19, the J call TRBJ1-5; D remains ambiguous. The germline CDR1 and CDR2 sequences are LNHDA and SQIVND (reference sequence). The CDR3 spans 16 residues. Trimming shortened V by 2 bases and J by 3 bases, and 14 bases separated the two germline ends. The CDR3 is CASSIPSGIDNQPQHF. In DNA, the CDR3 is TGTGCCAGTAGTATACCCTCCGGGATCGACAATCAGCCCCAGCATTTT.

The rearrangement joins TRBV7-6 to TRBJ2-2; no clear D. Trimming shortened V by 1 base and J by 6 bases, and 6 bases separated the two germline ends. The CDR3 is made up of 13 amino acids. Germline V gene sequence: CDR1 SGHVS, CDR2 FNYEAQ. The CDR3 reads CASSLVSPGELFF. CDR3 coding DNA: TGTGCCAGCAGCTTAGTGAGTCCCGGGGAGCTGTTTTTT.

The gene calls are TRBV27 and TRBJ1-1; D ambiguous. Germline V gene sequence: CDR1 MNHEY, CDR2 SMNVEV (reference sequence). CDR3 length: 14 amino acids. V was trimmed by 7 bases and J by 0 bases, leaving 12 bases between them. CDR3 nucleotides: TGTGCCAGCAAAACGAGTAACATGAACACTGAAGCTTTCTTT. Translating it yields CASKTSNMNTEAFF.

The chain couples TRBV4-2 to TRBJ1-2; 7 bases agree with TRBD1. CDR1 is LGHNA and CDR2 is YNFKEQ in the germline V gene. This CDR3 region has 13 residues. J was trimmed by 2 bases and V by 4 bases; bases with no gene match: 1. This chain's CDR3 is CASSLGQNYGYTF. DNA of the CDR3: TGTGCCAGCAGCCTGGGACAGAACTATGGCTACACCTTC.

The chain uses TRBV5-1 and TRBJ2-7; 7 positions match TRBD1. There are 13 residues in the CDR3. Germline V gives CDR1 SGHRS, CDR2 YFSETQ. J lost 3 bases, V lost 3 bases, and 3 bases had no gene match. The CDR3 DNA is TGCGCCAGCAGCTCCACAGGGGTCTACGAGCAGTACTTC. Its translation: CASSSTGVYEQYF.

This clone has a single count. The rearrangement links TRBV5-6 to TRBJ2-7, with D perhaps assigned TRBD1 or TRBD2 (5 bases each). CDR1 is SGHDT and CDR2 is YYEEEE in the germline V gene. Trimming pared 3 bases from V and 2 bases from J, leaving 12 bases between. The CDR3 loop spans 14 amino acids. The CDR3 nucleotides read TGTGCCAGCAGCTGGGCCCGGGGACCCTACGAGCAGTACTTC. Amino acid sequence: CASSWARGPYEQYF.

The chain joins TRBV5-1 to TRBJ2-7; 7 positions agree with TRBD1. Unmatched junction bases numbered 3, after V lost 5 bases and J lost 1 base. Germline-derived CDR1 and CDR2 are SGHRS and YFSETQ. The CDR3 is made up of 13 amino acids. CDR3 region: CASRLTGSYEQYF. CDR3 in DNA: TGCGCCAGCAGGCTGACAGGGTCCTACGAGCAGTACTTC. The complete variable domain, with remaining parts taken from reference TRBV5-1 and TRBJ2-7, reads KAGVTQTPRYLIKTRGQQVTLSCSPISGHRSVSWYQQTPGQGLQFLFEYFSETQRNKGNFPGRFSGRQFSNSRSEMNVSTLELGDSALYLCASRLTGSYEQYFGPGTRLTVT.

In DNA, the CDR3 is TGTGCCAGCTACGAGCATGAGCAGTTCTTC. Its translation is CASYEHEQFF. This chain links TRBV21-1 with TRBJ2-1; TRBD2 is taken as the D call from the table, unchecked against the DNA. TRBV21-1 is marked as a pseudogene. This CDR3 has 10 residues.